This T cell receptor (beta chain) was sequenced during a study of CD8+ T cells in alopecia areata. Across the study: Treated patients received oral tofacitinib, 5 to 10 mg twice daily. Tofacitinib continued for 6 to 18 months and was then withheld for 6 months.

CDR3 length: 14 amino acids. V was shortened by 0 bases and J by 5 bases, with 9 bases between the two germline ends. Germline V lookup: CDR1 SEHNR, CDR2 FQNEAQ (reference sequence). As part of sample collection, lesional scalp punch biopsies and peripheral blood were taken from alopecia areata patients. Sequencing templates came from extracted RNA that was reverse transcribed into cDNA. This table comes from immunoSEQ multiplex PCR, and its TCRdb copy is limited to in-frame clones, with some not included. Among more than 95,000 clones, more than 35% were seen once, and the ten largest hold around 1.4%.

The TCR comes from a human donor with alopecia areata. Material for sequencing was CD4+ T cells sorted from blood. The gene calls are TRBV7-9 and TRBJ2-3, with a tentative D call TRBD2 (6 bases). CDR3 bases: TGTGCCAGCAGCTTAGCGGGGGGACGAGATACGCAGTATTTT. Translation gives CASSLAGGRDTQYF.